These 8 T cell receptor beta chains originate from one sample sequenced in a study of preoperative IRX-2 immunotherapy in early breast cancer. Treatment here: preoperative locoregional IRX-2 cytokine immunotherapy. Profiling relied on immunoSEQ multiplex PCR, and the TCRdb table lists in-frame clones only, not all of them. This table has around 62,000 clones, less than 95% appearing once. The sample was acquired from a patient treated with IRX-2 immunotherapy. The receptors were sampled from a human donor with breast cancer.

The CDR3 coding sequence is TGTGCCAGCAGCTTAGGAAGGAGCCACGACCAAGAGACCCAGTACTTC. It is translated as CASSLGRSHDQETQYF. The chain combines TRBV7-2 with TRBJ2-5; D remains unclear. V was cut by 1 base and J by 0 bases, with 12 bases left in between. The CDR3 is 16 residues long. The germline CDR1 and CDR2 sequences are SGHTA and FQGNSA.

This clone occurred once. The V call is TRBV2, the J call TRBJ2-2; TRBD2 might be the D (5 bases). This CDR3 contains 15 residues. V lost 7 bases and J 3 bases, leaving 15 bases between the germline ends. Germline V gene data show CDR1 as SNHLY and CDR2 as FYNNEI. The CDR3 loop is CASTTDFPDTGELFF. In DNA, the CDR3 is TGTGCCAGCACTACGGACTTTCCAGACACCGGGGAGCTGTTTTTT.

The J gene is TRBJ1-2, the V gene TRBV4-3; D ambiguous. Trimming took 0 bases from V and 6 from J, leaving 14 bases between them. The CDR3 has 15 residues. The germline CDR1 and CDR2 sequences are LGHNA and YSLEER. This CDR3 is CASSQEGRGGDGYTF. Here the CDR3 DNA reads TGCGCCAGCAGCCAAGAGGGCCGGGGAGGTGATGGCTACACCTTC.

J is TRBJ2-4 and V is TRBV5-6; 11 bases line up with TRBD2. V lost 4 bases and J lost 0; bases outside the gene matches: 3. Germline V CDR1 and CDR2: SGHDT, YYEEEE. This CDR3 comprises 16 residues. CDR3 in DNA: TGTGCCAGCAGCCGGGGACTAGCGGTAGCCAAAAACATTCAGTACTTC. Translated, it gives CASSRGLAVAKNIQYF.

The chain recombines TRBV4-1 with TRBJ1-1; D might be TRBD1 (5 bases). CDR3 size: 16 residues. Germline CDR1 MGHRA, CDR2 YSYEKL. V was clipped by 4 bases and J by 2 bases, with 17 bases between them. The CDR3 DNA follows: TGCGCCAGCAGCCGGACACACATCAGGGTAAACACTGAAGCTTTCTTT. This translates into CASSRTHIRVNTEAFF.

The chain carries TRBV6-5 and TRBJ1-1, with D possibly matching TRBD1 (6 bases). The CDR3 covers 15 residues. Germline V gene sequence: CDR1 MNHEY, CDR2 SVGAGI. Trimming shortened V by 10 bases and J by 7 bases, and 25 bases separated the two germline ends. The CDR3, as DNA: TGTGCCATCAGCCGCTGGTTGGGGGGGGCTTTTGAAGCTTTCTTT. This sequence encodes CAISRWLGGAFEAFF.

The chain combines TRBV27 with TRBJ1-5; possible D gene TRBD1, 5 bases. The V gene lost 6 bases and the J gene lost 4 bases, with 19 bases spanning the gap. The germline V gene encodes CDR1 MNHEY and CDR2 SMNVEV (reference sequence). This CDR3 region has 16 residues. Here the CDR3 DNA reads TGTGCCAGCAGCACACAGGAGACTGAGGGGAATCAGCCCCAGCATTTT. Its protein is CASSTQETEGNQPQHF.

The V gene is TRBV7-6, the J gene TRBJ2-3; TRBD1 matches 7 bases. Losses at the gene ends were 7 bases for V and 2 bases for J; bases not matched to a gene: 6. Germline V lookup: CDR1 SGHVS, CDR2 FNYEAQ. The CDR3 spans 14 residues. The CDR3 DNA is TGTGCCAGCACCTCCAAGGGGGCCACAGATACGCAGTATTTT. Protein product: CASTSKGATDTQYF.